A single sample gave rise to the 22 T cell receptor beta chains below, sequenced in a study of shared clonotypes between healthy human individuals. Sequencing was performed with immunoSEQ multiplex PCR; in TCRdb, only in-frame clones are kept and a portion is missing. Altogether around 1.1 million clones are present, 60% to 80% being singletons, with the ten largest covering roughly 0.83%. Sequencing was performed on memory CD4+ T cells from PBMCs. Subset meaning: CD45RA-negative fraction. The receptors come from a man between 18 and 29 years old in good health. Some clones in this sample may be carry-over from other donors' samples.

The genes are TRBV9 and TRBJ1-4; no clear D. Between the trimmed V and J ends, which lost 0 bases and 10 bases, there was a span of 16 bases. Germline-derived CDR1 and CDR2 are SGDLS and YYNGEE. This CDR3 has 15 amino acids. CDR3: CASSVDNGPGGKLFF. CDR3 nucleotides: TGTGCCAGCAGCGTAGATAACGGCCCAGGTGGAAAACTGTTTTTT.

This clone was detected only a few times. CDR3 in amino acids: CASSLERGVSTEAFF. DNA for the CDR3: TGCGCCAGCAGCTTGGAGAGGGGAGTGTCCACTGAAGCTTTCTTT. J is TRBJ1-1 and V is TRBV5-1; maybe TRBD1 (5 bases). Per germline, CDR1 SGHRS and CDR2 YFSETQ. This CDR3 has 15 amino acids. Trimming shortened V by 0 bases and J by 4 bases, and 13 bases separated the two germline ends.

With respect to this clone: Within the sample, other DNA sequences also encode this same CDR3. The chain is built from TRBV2 and TRBJ1-1; D is possibly TRBD1 (6 bases). The CDR3 consists of 14 residues. Germline loops: CDR1 SNHLY, CDR2 FYNNEI. The V gene lost 6 bases and the J gene lost 1 base, with 12 bases spanning the gap. DNA for the CDR3: TGTGCCAGCAGCACGGGACAAGGGAACACTGAAGCTTTCTTT. Protein sequence: CASSTGQGNTEAFF.

J is TRBJ2-2 and V is TRBV5-1, with D perhaps matching TRBD2 (5 bases). Germline V gene lookup returns CDR1 SGHRS and CDR2 YFSETQ. This CDR3 contains 17 residues. V was pared by 2 bases and J by 5 bases, with 19 bases between. For the CDR3, the DNA is TGCGCCAGCAGCTTCGGCGGACTCCCCCCCAATACCGGGGAGCTGTTTTTT. Translating it yields CASSFGGLPPNTGELFF. Full variable domain (remainder filled in from reference TRBV5-1 and TRBJ2-2): KAGVTQTPRYLIKTRGQQVTLSCSPISGHRSVSWYQQTPGQGLQFLFEYFSETQRNKGNFPGRFSGRQFSNSRSEMNVSTLELGDSALYLCASSFGGLPPNTGELFFGEGSRLTVL.

The chain links TRBV14 to TRBJ2-1; D might be TRBD2 (7 bases). This CDR3 is 18 amino acids long. CDR1 and CDR2 (germline): SGHDN, FVKESK. V was clipped by 4 bases and J by 2 bases, with 21 bases between them. CDR3 loop: CASSPTWGGYEPYNEQFF. The DNA of the CDR3 is TGTGCCAGCAGCCCGACGTGGGGGGGCTACGAGCCCTACAATGAGCAGTTCTTC.

This clone was recorded only once. The rearrangement joins TRBV7-9 to TRBJ2-4, with D possibly being TRBD1 or TRBD2 (5 bases each). Germline values: CDR1 SEHNR, CDR2 FQNEAQ (reference sequence). The CDR3 runs 14 residues. V was shortened by 3 bases and J by 0 bases, with 6 bases between the two germline ends. The CDR3 region is CASSFGTAKNIQYF. The CDR3 DNA reads TGTGCCAGCAGCTTCGGGACAGCCAAAAACATTCAGTACTTC.

In nucleotides, the CDR3 is TGTGCCAGCAGTGAAGCGAGACTAGCCACCTACGAGCAGTACTTC. This translates into CASSEARLATYEQYF. The chain uses TRBV2 and TRBJ2-7, with 7 bases lining up with TRBD2. Germline lookup yields CDR1 SNHLY and CDR2 FYNNEI. The CDR3 totals 15 residues. After removal of 0 bases from V and 2 bases from J, the junction contained 4 bases not matched to a gene.

V usage is TRBV6-1 and J usage is TRBJ2-5; D perhaps matches TRBD1 (6 bases). CDR3 length: 13 residues. Trimming pared 6 bases from V and 0 bases from J, leaving 8 bases between. Germline CDR1 is MNHNS and CDR2 is SASEGT. The CDR3 nucleotides are TGTGCCAGCAGCGACAGGAACCAAGAGACCCAGTACTTC. It is translated as CASSDRNQETQYF.

The chain uses TRBV27 and TRBJ2-3, with D perhaps TRBD1 or TRBD2 (6 bases each). Germline V gives CDR1 MNHEY, CDR2 SMNVEV (reference sequence). The length of the CDR3 is 16 residues. V was trimmed by 7 bases and J by 0 bases, leaving 17 bases between them. The CDR3 sequence is CASTPLRGRSTDTQYF. The DNA for the CDR3 is TGTGCCAGCACCCCATTGAGGGGGAGGAGCACAGATACGCAGTATTTT.

V and J are TRBV13 and TRBJ2-2, with a weak D call TRBD1 (5 bases). There are 15 residues in the CDR3. CDR1 and CDR2 from the germline V gene are PRHDT and FYEKMQ (reference sequence). Trimming stripped 5 bases from V and 3 bases from J, with 13 bases between. The CDR3: CASSQGVLDTGELFF. CDR3 in DNA: TGTGCCAGCAGCCAAGGGGTATTGGACACCGGGGAGCTGTTTTTT.

The chain combines TRBV7-8 with TRBJ1-5; weak D call: TRBD1 (6 bases). Trimming left V 5 bases short and J 7 bases short, with 12 bases between. From germline, CDR1 is SGHVS and CDR2 FQNEAQ. This CDR3 is built from 13 residues. The CDR3 DNA reads TGTGCCAGCAGCGGGGACATTGGACAGCCCCAGCATTTT. It translates to CASSGDIGQPQHF.

The chain combines TRBV18 with TRBJ2-7, with D possibly matching TRBD2 (6 bases). Trimming cost V 2 bases and J 0 bases, with 14 bases left between them. CDR1 KGHSH and CDR2 LQKENI come from the germline V gene. This CDR3 is built from 16 residues. For the CDR3, the DNA is TGTGCCAGCTCACCAGCGCTAGCGAGTACCTCCTACGAGCAGTACTTC. Protein product: CASSPALASTSYEQYF.

This clone occurred once. This chain links TRBV7-3 with TRBJ2-2; D is ambiguous. CDR3 length: 13 amino acids. Trimming took 1 base from V and 6 from J, leaving 6 bases between them. CDR1 and CDR2 (germline): SGHTA, FQGTGA. The CDR3, as DNA: TGTGCCAGCAGCTTAAGTGGGGCCGGGGAGCTGTTTTTT. Its protein is CASSLSGAGELFF.

V is TRBV5-8 and J is TRBJ2-4; D tentatively reads TRBD1 or TRBD2 (5 bases each). The germline gives CDR1 SGHTS, CDR2 YDEGEE. CDR3 length equals 10 residues. Trimming shortened V by 6 bases and J by 11 bases, and 9 bases separated the two germline ends. The CDR3 nucleotides are TGTGCCAGCATCTCGGGACTTCAGTACTTC. This gives the protein CASISGLQYF. The entire variable domain, with the rest obtained from reference TRBV5-8 and TRBJ2-4, is as follows: EAGVTQSPTHLIKTRGQQATLRCSPISGHTSVYWYQQALGLGLQFLLWYDEGEERNRGNFPPRFSGRQFPNYSSELNVNALELEDSALYLCASISGLQYFGAGTRLSVL.

The V gene is TRBV6-6, the J gene TRBJ1-5; no clear D. This CDR3 contains 14 residues. The V gene's germline CDR1 is MNHNY and CDR2 SVGAGI (reference sequence). The V gene lost 6 bases and the J gene lost 1 base, with 10 bases spanning the gap. The CDR3, as DNA: TGTGCCAGCAGCCCGGACGCCAGCAATCAGCCCCAGCATTTT. As protein: CASSPDASNQPQHF.

This sequence joins TRBV2 and TRBJ2-1, with a tentative D call TRBD2 (6 bases). In germline, CDR1 is SNHLY, CDR2 FYNNEI. The V end was cut by 8 bases, the J end by 6 bases, with 11 bases between. The length of the CDR3 is 12 residues. CDR3 in amino acids: CASRSEGNEQFF. CDR3 sequence (DNA): TGTGCCAGCCGGTCGGAGGGCAATGAGCAGTTCTTC.

This chain uses TRBV5-1 with TRBJ2-5; no definite D call. The CDR3 runs 13 residues. V lost 4 bases, J lost 3 bases, and 10 bases lay in between. Per germline, CDR1 SGHRS and CDR2 YFSETQ. The CDR3 is CASSLLGKETQYF. Written as DNA, the CDR3 is TGCGCCAGCAGCCTGTTGGGCAAAGAGACCCAGTACTTC.

The genes are TRBV10-2 and TRBJ2-7, with 10 positions matching TRBD2. The CDR3 contains 14 residues. Trimming took 7 bases from V and 2 from J; bases not matched to a gene: 5. In germline, CDR1 is WSHSY, CDR2 SAAADI. The CDR3 reads CASKSGRATYEQYF. CDR3 in DNA: TGCGCCAGCAAAAGCGGGAGGGCCACCTACGAGCAGTACTTC.

A single count supports this clone. A far more abundant clone sits one base away, making this likely a read error. The rearrangement links TRBV28 to TRBJ2-3, with no clear D. Trimming removed 3 bases from V and 3 bases from J, with 4 bases in between. The CDR3 loop spans 12 amino acids. Germline V gene data show CDR1 as MDHEN and CDR2 as SYDVKM. CDR3 protein: CASSFRTDTQYF. The CDR3 DNA reads TGTGCCAGCAGTTTTAGGACAGATACGCAGTATTTT.

With respect to this clone: A far larger clone lies a single base away; this is likely a read error. The chain combines TRBV30 with TRBJ1-5, with unresolved D. This CDR3 contains 13 residues. Germline V CDR1 and CDR2: GTSNPN, SVGIG (reference sequence). The chain's CDR3 is CAWSVQSNQPRHF. In DNA, the CDR3 is TGTGCCTGGAGTGTACAGAGCAATCAGCCCCGGCATTTT.

This clone was counted once. The chain has TRBV28 and TRBJ1-1, with D possibly being TRBD1 (6 bases). The V and J ends lost 6 bases and 1 base respectively, with 12 bases between them. Germline loops: CDR1 MDHEN, CDR2 SYDVKM. This CDR3 spans 14 amino acids. CDR3 sequence (DNA): TGTGCCAGCAGGGGGGGGCTGAGGAACACTGAAGCTTTCTTT. Translating it yields CASRGGLRNTEAFF.

Of note for this clone: One base away lies a much larger clone, so this may be a sequencing read error. Additional DNA sequences in this sample encode the identical CDR3. The chain employs TRBV5-1 and TRBJ1-2; tentatively, D is TRBD1 (6 bases). CDR3 length equals 13 residues. From germline, CDR1 is SGHRS and CDR2 YFSETQ. V gave up 4 bases and J gave up 2 bases, with 9 bases separating them. The CDR3 loop is CASSPDRNYGYTF. As DNA, the CDR3 is TGCGCCAGCAGCCCGGACAGAAACTATGGCTACACCTTC.